This T cell receptor beta chain was identified during a study of cytomegalovirus exposure and HLA in healthy donors. As for the study in general: A subsequent analysis stated that the 100 to 150 validation repertoires were run on the same platform as the 600 to 750 first-cohort repertoires.

The repertoire was sequenced with immunoSEQ multiplex PCR; TCRdb's copy has only in-frame clones and lacks some. Here the sample spans some 170,000 clones, 80% to 90% being singletons. Study-wide results and limits: Associated with cytomegalovirus, according to the listing, were 150 to 200 TCR beta chains. Reportedly, diagnosis of cytomegalovirus status by the classifier showed high specificity and sensitivity.

As regards this clone: Antigen: not known.

CDR3 length: 15 residues. Trimming cost V 0 bases and J 3 bases, with 11 bases left between them. CDR1 MNHNS and CDR2 SASEGT come from the germline V gene. This sequence originates from a woman younger than 30 in good health and CMV-seronegative. V usage is TRBV6-1 and J usage is TRBJ1-2; D perhaps matches TRBD1 (5 bases). Sequencing input: PBMCs. CDR3 loop: CASSEALGGDYGYTF. The DNA of the CDR3 is TGTGCCAGCAGTGAAGCGCTCGGAGGGGACTATGGCTACACCTTC.